The sequence of this TCR beta chain was determined in a study of shared clonotypes between healthy human individuals. Germline CDR1 is SGHTA and CDR2 is FQGNSA. The V gene lost 5 bases and the J gene lost 9 bases, with 13 bases spanning the gap. This CDR3 has 12 residues. Clones were sequenced by immunoSEQ multiplex PCR, and TCRdb holds only the in-frame ones, with some missing. Of 2 million to 3 million clones listed, 80% to 95% are singletons. The source material was naive CD4+ T cells from PBMCs. Subset here: CD45RA+ positively selected. The chain combines TRBV7-2 with TRBJ1-2, with D unresolved. This receptor was identified in a man younger than 35 in good health. Some clones in this sample may be carry-over from other donors' samples. DNA for the CDR3: TGTGCCAGCAGCATGGGGAGGGAGAGCTACACCTTC. Its protein product is CASSMGRESYTF.